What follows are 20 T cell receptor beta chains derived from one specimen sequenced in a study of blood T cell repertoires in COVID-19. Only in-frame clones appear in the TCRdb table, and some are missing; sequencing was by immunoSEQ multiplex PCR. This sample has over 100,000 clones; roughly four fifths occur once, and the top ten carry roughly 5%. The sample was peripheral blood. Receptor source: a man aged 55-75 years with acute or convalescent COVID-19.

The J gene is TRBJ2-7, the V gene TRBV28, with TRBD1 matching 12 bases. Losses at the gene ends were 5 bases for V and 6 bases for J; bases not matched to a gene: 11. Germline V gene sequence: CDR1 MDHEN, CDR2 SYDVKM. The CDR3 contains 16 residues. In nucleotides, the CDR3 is TGTGCCAGCAGTCAACAACCGGGACAGGGGGCCTTCGAGCAGTACTTC. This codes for CASSQQPGQGAFEQYF.

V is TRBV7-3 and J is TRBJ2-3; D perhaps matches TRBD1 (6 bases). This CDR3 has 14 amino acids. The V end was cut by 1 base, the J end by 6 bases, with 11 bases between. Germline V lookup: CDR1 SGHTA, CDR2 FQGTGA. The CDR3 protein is CASSLRGPRDTQYF. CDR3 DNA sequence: TGTGCCAGCAGCTTAAGGGGGCCAAGGGATACGCAGTATTTT.

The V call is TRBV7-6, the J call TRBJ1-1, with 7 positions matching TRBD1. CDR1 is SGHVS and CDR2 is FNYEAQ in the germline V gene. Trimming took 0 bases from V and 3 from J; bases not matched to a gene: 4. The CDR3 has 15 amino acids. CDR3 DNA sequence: TGTGCCAGCAGCTTAGCGCAGGGGGGACACACTGAAGCTTTCTTT. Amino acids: CASSLAQGGHTEAFF.

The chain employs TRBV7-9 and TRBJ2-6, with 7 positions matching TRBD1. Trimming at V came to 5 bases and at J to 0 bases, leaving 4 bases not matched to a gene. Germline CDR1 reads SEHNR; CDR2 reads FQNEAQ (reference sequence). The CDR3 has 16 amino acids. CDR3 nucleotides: TGTGCCAGCAGCGGCCAGGGGGACTCTGGGGCCAACGTCCTGACTTTC. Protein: CASSGQGDSGANVLTF.

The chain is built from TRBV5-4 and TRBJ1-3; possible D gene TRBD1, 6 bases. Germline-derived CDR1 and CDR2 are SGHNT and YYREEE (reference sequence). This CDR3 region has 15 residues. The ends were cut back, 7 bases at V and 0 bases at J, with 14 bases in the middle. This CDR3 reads CASGLQGFSGNTIYF. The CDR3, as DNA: TGTGCCAGCGGCCTGCAGGGGTTCTCTGGAAACACCATATATTTT.

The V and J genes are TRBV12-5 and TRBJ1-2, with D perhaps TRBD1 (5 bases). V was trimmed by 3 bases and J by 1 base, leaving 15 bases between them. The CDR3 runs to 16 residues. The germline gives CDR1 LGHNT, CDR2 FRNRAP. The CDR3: CASGFQGPLVNYGYTF. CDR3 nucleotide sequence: TGTGCTAGTGGTTTCCAGGGTCCCTTAGTTAACTATGGCTACACCTTC. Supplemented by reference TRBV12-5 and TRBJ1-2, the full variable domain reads DARVTQTPRHKVTEMGQEVTMRCQPILGHNTVFWYRQTMMQGLELLAYFRNRAPLDDSGMPKDRFSAEMPDATLATLKIQPSEPRDSAVYFCASGFQGPLVNYGYTFGSGTRLTVV.

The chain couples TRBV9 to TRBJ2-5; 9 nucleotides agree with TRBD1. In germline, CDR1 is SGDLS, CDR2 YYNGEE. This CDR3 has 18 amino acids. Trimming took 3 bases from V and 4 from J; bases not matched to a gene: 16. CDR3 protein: CASSAAGTGTLSGETQYF. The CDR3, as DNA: TGTGCCAGCAGCGCAGCCGGGACAGGGACCCTCAGCGGAGAGACCCAGTACTTC.

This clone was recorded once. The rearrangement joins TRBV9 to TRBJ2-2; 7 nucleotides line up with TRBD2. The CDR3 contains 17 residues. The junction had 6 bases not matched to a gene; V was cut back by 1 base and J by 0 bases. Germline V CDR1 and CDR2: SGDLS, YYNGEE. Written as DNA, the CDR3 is TGTGCCAGCAGCGTACGACGGGGGGAAGCGAACACCGGGGAGCTGTTTTTT. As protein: CASSVRRGEANTGELFF.

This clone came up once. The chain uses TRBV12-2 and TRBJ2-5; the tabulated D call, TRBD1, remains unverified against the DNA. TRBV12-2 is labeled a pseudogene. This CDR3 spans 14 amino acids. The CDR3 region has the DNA TGTGCAAGTCGCCCGGGACAGTTACAAGAGACCCAGTACTTC. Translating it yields CASRPGQLQETQYF.

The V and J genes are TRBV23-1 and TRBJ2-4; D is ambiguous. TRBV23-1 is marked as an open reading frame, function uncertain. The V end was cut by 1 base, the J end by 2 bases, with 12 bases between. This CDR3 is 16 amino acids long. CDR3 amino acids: CASSQYLGCSKNIQYF. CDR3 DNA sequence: TGCGCCAGCAGTCAATATCTCGGGTGTTCCAAAAACATTCAGTACTTC.

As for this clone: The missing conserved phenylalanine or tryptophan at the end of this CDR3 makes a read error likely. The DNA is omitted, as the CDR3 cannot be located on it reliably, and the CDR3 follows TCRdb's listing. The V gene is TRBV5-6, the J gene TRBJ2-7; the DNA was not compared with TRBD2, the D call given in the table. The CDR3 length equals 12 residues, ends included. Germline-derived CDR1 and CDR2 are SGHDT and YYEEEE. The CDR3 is CASSLRTSGGAL.

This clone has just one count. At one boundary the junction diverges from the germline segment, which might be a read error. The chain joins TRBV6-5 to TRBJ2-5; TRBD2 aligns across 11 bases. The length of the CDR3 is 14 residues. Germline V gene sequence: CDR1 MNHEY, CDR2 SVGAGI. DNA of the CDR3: TGTGCTAGCACGGCTAGCGGGAGGCCAGAGACCCAGTACTTC. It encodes CASTASGRPETQYF.

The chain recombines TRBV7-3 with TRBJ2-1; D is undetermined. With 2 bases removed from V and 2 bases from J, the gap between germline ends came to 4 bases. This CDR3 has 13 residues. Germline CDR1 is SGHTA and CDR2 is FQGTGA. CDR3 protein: CASSLGAYNEQFF. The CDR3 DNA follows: TGTGCCAGCAGCTTAGGAGCCTACAATGAGCAGTTCTTC.

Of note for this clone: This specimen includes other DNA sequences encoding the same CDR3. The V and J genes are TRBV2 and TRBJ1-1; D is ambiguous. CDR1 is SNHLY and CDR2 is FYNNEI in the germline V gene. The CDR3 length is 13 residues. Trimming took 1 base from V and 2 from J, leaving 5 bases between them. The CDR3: CASSEDLNTEAFF. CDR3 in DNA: TGTGCCAGCAGTGAAGACCTAAACACTGAAGCTTTCTTT.

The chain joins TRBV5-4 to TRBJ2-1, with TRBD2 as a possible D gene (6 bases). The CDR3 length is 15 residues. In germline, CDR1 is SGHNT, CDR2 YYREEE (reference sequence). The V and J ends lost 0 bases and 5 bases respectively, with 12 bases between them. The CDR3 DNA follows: TGTGCCAGCAGCTTGGATCGGGGGAGGCACAATGAGCAGTTCTTC. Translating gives CASSLDRGRHNEQFF.

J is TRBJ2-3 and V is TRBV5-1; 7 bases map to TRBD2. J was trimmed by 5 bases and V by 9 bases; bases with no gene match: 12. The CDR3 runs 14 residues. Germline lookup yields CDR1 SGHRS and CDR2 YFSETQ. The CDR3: CATGGTLAGDTQYF. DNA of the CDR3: TGCGCCACCGGGGGGACTCTTGCGGGAGATACGCAGTATTTT.

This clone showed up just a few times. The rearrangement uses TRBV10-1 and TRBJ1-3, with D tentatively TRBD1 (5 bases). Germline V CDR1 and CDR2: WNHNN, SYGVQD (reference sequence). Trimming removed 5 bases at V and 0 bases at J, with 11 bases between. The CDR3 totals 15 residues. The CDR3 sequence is CASSPGPSSGNTIYF. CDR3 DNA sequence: TGCGCCAGCAGTCCAGGGCCCAGCTCTGGAAACACCATATATTTT.

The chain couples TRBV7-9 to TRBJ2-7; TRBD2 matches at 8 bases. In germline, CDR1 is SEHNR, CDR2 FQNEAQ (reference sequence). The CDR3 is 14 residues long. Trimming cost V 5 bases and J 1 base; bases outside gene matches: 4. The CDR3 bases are TGTGCCAGCAGCATTAGCGGGGTATCCTACGAGCAGTACTTC. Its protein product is CASSISGVSYEQYF.

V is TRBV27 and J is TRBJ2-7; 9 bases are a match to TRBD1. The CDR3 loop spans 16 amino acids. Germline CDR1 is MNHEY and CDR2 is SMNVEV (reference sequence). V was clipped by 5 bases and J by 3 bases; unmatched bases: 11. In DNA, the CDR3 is TGTGCCAGCAGTATTCTCCCCGGGACAGGGATCTACGAGCAGTACTTC. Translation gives CASSILPGTGIYEQYF.

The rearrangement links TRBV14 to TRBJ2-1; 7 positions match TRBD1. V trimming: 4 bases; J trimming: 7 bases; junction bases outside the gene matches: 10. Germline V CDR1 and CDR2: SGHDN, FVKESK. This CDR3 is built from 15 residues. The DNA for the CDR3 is TGTGCCAGCAGCCCCGCTCCGTTACAGGGGAATGAGCAGTTCTTC. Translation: CASSPAPLQGNEQFF.